This T cell receptor beta chain was sequenced in a study of T cell responses to AZD1222 COVID-19 vaccine. Overall study findings and caveats: At 160-218 and 743-854, vaccine-associated CD4 TCRs were dominant, and they spanned spike. Donors in the cohort were predominantly white British and more often female, and clonal diversity was possibly underestimated. Reportedly, close to half of spike-specific TCRs are directed against unmutated variant regions. The peak T cell response came first, and repertoires were sampled only after it.

The data were produced by immunoSEQ multiplex PCR, yet TCRdb's version contains in-frame clones alone and is incomplete. This table has about 130,000 clones, roughly 88% appearing once. A remark on this clone: Its antigen is unidentified.

Looked up from germline, CDR1 is KGHSH and CDR2 is LQKENI. CDR3 length equals 16 residues. Losses at the gene ends were 6 bases for V and 2 bases for J; bases not matched to a gene: 10. The chain has TRBV18 and TRBJ1-5, with 7 bases matching TRBD1. The TCR comes from an adult in good health. The material sequenced was peripheral blood, taken on day 0 of AZD1222 vaccination. DNA of the CDR3: TGTGCCAGCTCCCCGACAGGGTTGGCGGGCAATCAGCCCCAGCATTTT. Its protein is CASSPTGLAGNQPQHF.